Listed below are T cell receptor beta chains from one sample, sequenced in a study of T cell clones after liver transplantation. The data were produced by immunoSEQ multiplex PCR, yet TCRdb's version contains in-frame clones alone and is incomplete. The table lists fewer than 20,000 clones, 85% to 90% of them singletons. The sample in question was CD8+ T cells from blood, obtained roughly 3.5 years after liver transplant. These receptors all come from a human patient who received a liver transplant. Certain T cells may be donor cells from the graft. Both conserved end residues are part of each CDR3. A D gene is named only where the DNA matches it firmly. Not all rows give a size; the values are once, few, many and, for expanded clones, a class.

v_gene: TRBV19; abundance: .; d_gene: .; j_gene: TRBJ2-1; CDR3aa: CASSKGASWYEQFF; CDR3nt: TGTGCCAGTAGTAAGGGCGCTAGCTGGTATGAGCAGTTCTTC
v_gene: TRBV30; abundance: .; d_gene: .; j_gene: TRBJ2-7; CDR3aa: CAWSVVVEQYF; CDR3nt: TGTGCCTGGAGTGTAGTGGTGGAGCAGTACTTC
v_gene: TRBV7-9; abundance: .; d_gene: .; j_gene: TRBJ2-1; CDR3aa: CATPTRMDEQFF; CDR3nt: TGTGCCACCCCGACTAGGATGGATGAGCAGTTCTTC
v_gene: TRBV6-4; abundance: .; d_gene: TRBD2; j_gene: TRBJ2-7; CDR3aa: CASTRERGGLAYEQYF; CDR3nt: TGTGCCAGCACAAGAGAGAGGGGAGGGCTCGCCTACGAGCAGTACTTC
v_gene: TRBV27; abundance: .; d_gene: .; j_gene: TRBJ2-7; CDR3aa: CASSLMAGLSSYEQYF; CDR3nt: TGTGCCAGCAGTTTAATGGCCGGCCTCAGCTCCTACGAGCAGTACTTC
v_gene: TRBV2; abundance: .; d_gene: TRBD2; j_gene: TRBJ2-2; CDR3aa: CASKEGLAVGNTGELFF; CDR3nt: TGTGCCAGCAAGGAAGGACTAGCGGTAGGAAACACCGGGGAGCTGTTTTTT
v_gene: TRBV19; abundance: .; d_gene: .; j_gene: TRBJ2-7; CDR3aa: CASRGGDEQYF; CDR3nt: TGTGCCAGTAGGGGGGGTGACGAGCAGTACTTC
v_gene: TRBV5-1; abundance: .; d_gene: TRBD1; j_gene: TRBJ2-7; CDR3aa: CASSAPGQPKYEQYF; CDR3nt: TGCGCCAGCAGCGCCCCGGGACAGCCCAAATACGAGCAGTACTTC
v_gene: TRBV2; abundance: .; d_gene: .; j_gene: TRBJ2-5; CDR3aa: CASSYRSWETQYF; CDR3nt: TGTGCCAGCAGTTATCGCTCTTGGGAGACCCAGTACTTC
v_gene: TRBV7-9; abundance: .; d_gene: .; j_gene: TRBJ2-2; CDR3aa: CASSLGLAGSSGELFF; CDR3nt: TGTGCCAGCAGCTTAGGGCTGGCAGGGTCGTCCGGGGAGCTGTTTTTT
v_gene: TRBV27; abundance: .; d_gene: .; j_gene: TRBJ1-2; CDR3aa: CASSSYDPSYGYTF; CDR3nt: TGTGCCAGCAGTTCGTATGATCCCAGCTATGGCTACACCTTC
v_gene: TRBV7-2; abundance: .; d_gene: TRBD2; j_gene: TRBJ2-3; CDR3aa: CASSYSGSEGDTQYF; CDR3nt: TGTGCCAGCAGTTATAGCGGGAGCGAGGGGGATACGCAGTATTTT
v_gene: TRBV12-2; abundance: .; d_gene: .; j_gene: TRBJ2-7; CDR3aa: CASRPLSGDHEQYF; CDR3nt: TGTGCAAGTCGCCCTCTATCGGGGGACCACGAGCAGTACTTC
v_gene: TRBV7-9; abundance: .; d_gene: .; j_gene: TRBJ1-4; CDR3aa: CASSDPLWAEKLFF; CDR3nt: TGTGCCAGCAGCGACCCCTTGTGGGCGGAAAAACTGTTTTTT
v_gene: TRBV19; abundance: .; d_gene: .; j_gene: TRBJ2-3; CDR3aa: CASSMVSGTDTQYF; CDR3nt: TGTGCCAGTAGTATGGTCAGCGGCACAGATACGCAGTATTTT
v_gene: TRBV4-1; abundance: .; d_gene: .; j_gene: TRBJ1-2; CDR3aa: CASSQVGDNHYGYTF; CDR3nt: TGCGCCAGCAGCCAAGTAGGGGACAACCACTATGGCTACACCTTC
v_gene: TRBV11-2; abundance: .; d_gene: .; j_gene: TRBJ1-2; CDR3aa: CASSFWGDFDNYGYTF; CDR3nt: TGTGCCAGCAGCTTTTGGGGGGATTTTGATAACTATGGCTACACCTTC
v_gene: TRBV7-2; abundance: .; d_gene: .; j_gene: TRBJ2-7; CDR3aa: CASSSVWEQYF; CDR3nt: TGTGCCAGCAGCTCGGTATGGGAGCAGTACTTC
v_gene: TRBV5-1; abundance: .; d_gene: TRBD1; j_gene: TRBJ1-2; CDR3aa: CASSPTGDNYGYTF; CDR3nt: TGCGCCAGCAGCCCTACAGGGGACAACTATGGCTACACCTTC
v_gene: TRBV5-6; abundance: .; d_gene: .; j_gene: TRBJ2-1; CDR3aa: CASRSYGGNEQFF; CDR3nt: TGTGCCAGCAGATCCTACGGGGGCAATGAGCAGTTCTTC
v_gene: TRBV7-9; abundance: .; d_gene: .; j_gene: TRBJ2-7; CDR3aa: CASSLKESYEQYF; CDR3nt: TGTGCCAGCAGCTTAAAGGAGTCCTACGAGCAGTACTTC
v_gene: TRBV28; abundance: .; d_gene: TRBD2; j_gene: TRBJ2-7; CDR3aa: CASSFIGGGEAYEQYF; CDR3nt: TGTGCCAGCAGTTTCATTGGCGGGGGGGAAGCCTACGAGCAGTACTTC
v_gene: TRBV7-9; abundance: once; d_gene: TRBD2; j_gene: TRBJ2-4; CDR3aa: CASSRASGRENIQYF; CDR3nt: TGTGCCAGCAGTCGGGCAAGCGGGAGGGAAAACATTCAGTACTTC
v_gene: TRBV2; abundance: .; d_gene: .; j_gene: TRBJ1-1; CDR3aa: CASSEGRGLESETEAFF; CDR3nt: TGTGCCAGCAGTGAAGGCCGGGGGCTGGAGAGTGAGACTGAAGCTTTCTTT
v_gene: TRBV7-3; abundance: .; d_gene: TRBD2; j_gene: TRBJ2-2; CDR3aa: CASSFLAGSSNGELFF; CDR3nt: TGTGCCAGCAGCTTTCTAGCGGGATCGTCTAACGGGGAGCTGTTTTTT
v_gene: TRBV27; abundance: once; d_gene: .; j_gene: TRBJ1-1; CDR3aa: CASSPGLLNTEAFF; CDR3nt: TGTGCCAGCAGCCCGGGTCTACTCAACACTGAAGCTTTCTTT
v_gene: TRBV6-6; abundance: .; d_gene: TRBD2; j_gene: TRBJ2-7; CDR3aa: CASSYDTSGRGEQYF; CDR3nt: TGTGCCAGCAGTTACGACACTAGCGGGAGGGGTGAGCAGTACTTC
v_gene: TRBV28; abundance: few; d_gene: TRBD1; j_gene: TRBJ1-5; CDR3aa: CASSYRGSQPQHF; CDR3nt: TGTGCCAGCAGTTACAGGGGTTCTCAGCCCCAGCATTTT
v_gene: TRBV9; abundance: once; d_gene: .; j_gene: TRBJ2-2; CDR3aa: CASSVGSGVSGELFF; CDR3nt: TGTGCCAGCAGCGTAGGAAGTGGGGTTAGCGGGGAGCTGTTTTTT
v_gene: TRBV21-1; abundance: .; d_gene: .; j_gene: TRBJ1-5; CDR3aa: CASSARGVGNQPQHF; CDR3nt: TGTGCCAGCAGCGCTCGGGGGGTTGGAAATCAGCCCCAGCATTTT
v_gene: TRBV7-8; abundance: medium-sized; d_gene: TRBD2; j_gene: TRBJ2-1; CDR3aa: CASTPGWEGDNEQFF; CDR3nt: TGTGCCAGCACCCCCGGGTGGGAGGGAGACAATGAGCAGTTCTTC
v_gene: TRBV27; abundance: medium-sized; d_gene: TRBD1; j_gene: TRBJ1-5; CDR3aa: CASSTGDYQPQHF; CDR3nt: TGTGCCAGCAGTACAGGGGATTATCAGCCCCAGCATTTT
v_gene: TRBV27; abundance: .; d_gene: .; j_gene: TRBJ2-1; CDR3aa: CASSLDLGYNEQFF; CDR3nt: TGTGCCAGCAGTTTAGACTTGGGGTACAATGAGCAGTTCTTC
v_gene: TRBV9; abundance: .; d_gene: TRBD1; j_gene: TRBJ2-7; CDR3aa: CASSVGGGLVYEQYF; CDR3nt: TGTGCCAGCAGCGTAGGAGGGGGCCTAGTCTACGAGCAGTACTTC
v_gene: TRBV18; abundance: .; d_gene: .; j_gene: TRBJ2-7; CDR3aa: CASSPAAEQYF; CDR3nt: TGTGCCAGCTCACCGGCGGCCGAGCAGTACTTC
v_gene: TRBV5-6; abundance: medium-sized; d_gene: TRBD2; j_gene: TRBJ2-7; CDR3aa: CASSAGGSGSYEQYF; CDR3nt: TGTGCCAGCAGCGCCGGGGGGAGCGGGAGCTACGAGCAGTACTTC
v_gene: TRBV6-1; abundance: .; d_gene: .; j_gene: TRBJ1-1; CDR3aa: CASSERGGNTEAFF; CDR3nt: TGTGCCAGCAGTGAACGGGGCGGAAACACTGAAGCTTTCTTT
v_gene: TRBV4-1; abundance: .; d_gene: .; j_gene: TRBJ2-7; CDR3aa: CASSQEHSYEQYF; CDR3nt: TGCGCCAGCAGCCAAGAACATTCCTACGAGCAGTACTTC
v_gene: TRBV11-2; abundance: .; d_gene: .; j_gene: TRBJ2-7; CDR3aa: CASSLVADEQYF; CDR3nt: TGTGCCAGCAGCTTAGTGGCAGACGAGCAGTACTTC
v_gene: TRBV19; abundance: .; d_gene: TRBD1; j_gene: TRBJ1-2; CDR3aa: CASRSGGGGYTF; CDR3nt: TGTGCCAGCAGATCAGGGGGCGGTGGCTACACCTTC
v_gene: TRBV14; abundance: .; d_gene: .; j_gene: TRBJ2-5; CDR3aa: CASSPVGFGQGRETQYF; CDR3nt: TGTGCCAGCAGCCCGGTGGGGTTCGGGCAGGGAAGAGAGACCCAGTACTTC
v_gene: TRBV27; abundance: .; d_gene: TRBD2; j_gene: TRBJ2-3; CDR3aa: CASSFLAGGSNGVTDTQYF; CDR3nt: TGTGCCAGCAGCTTTCTAGCGGGAGGGTCAAATGGGGTCACAGATACGCAGTATTTT
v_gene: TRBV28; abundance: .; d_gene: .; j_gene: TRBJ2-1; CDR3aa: CASSLDAAGFSYNEQFF; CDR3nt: TGTGCCAGCAGTTTAGACGCCGCGGGTTTCTCCTACAATGAGCAGTTCTTC
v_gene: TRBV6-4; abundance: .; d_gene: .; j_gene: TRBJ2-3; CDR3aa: CASSPTSTIPTDTQYF; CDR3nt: TGTGCCAGCAGCCCAACTAGCACCATACCCACAGATACGCAGTATTTT
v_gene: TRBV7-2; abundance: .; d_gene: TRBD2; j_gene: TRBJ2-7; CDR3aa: CASRTSGIYEQYF; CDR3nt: TGTGCCAGCAGGACTAGCGGGATCTACGAGCAGTACTTC
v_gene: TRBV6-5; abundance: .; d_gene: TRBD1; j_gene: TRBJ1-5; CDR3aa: CASSQGTGVPQPQHF; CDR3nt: TGTGCCAGCAGCCAAGGGACAGGGGTTCCTCAGCCCCAGCATTTT
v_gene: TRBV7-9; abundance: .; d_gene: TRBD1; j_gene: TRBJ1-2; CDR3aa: CASSLGGQPNYGYTF; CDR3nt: TGTGCCAGCAGCTTAGGGGGACAGCCTAACTATGGCTACACCTTC
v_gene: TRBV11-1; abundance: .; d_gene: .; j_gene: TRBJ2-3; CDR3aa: CASSLSGGNTQYF; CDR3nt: TGTGCCAGCAGCTTGTCCGGCGGGAATACGCAGTATTTT
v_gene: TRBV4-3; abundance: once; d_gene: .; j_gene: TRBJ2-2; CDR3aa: CASSQDRGTTGELFF; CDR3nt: TGCGCCAGCAGCCAAGATAGGGGCACCACCGGGGAGCTGTTTTTT
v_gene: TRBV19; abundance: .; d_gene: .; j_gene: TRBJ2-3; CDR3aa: CASSPRTLPSTDTQYF; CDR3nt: TGTGCCAGTAGTCCACGGACACTACCCAGCACAGATACGCAGTATTTT
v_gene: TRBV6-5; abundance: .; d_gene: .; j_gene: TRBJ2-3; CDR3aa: CASRGDTQYF; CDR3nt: TGTGCCAGCCGTGGAGATACGCAGTATTTT
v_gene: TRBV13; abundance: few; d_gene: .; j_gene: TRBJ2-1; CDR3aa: CASSLGEGVVGTYNEQFF; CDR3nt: TGTGCCAGCAGCCTGGGGGAAGGGGTCGTTGGGACCTACAATGAGCAGTTCTTC
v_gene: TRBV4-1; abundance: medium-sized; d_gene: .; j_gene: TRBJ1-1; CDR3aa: CASSRGDTEAFF; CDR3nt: TGCGCCAGCAGCCGTGGGGACACTGAAGCTTTCTTT
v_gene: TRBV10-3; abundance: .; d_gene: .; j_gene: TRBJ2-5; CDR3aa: CAISGSLARETQYF; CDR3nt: TGTGCCATCAGTGGGTCCCTAGCTCGAGAGACCCAGTACTTC
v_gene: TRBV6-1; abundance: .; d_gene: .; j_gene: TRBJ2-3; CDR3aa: CASIFRDATPDTQYF; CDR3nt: TGTGCCAGCATCTTCCGGGACGCCACGCCAGATACGCAGTATTTT
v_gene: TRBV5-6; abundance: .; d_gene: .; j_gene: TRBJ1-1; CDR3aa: CASSTVLNTEAFF; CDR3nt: TGTGCCAGCAGCACCGTCCTGAACACTGAAGCTTTCTTT
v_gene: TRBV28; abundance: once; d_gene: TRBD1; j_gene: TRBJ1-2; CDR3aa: CASSPGTGTDGYTF; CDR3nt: TGTGCCAGCAGTCCAGGGACAGGGACGGATGGCTACACCTTC